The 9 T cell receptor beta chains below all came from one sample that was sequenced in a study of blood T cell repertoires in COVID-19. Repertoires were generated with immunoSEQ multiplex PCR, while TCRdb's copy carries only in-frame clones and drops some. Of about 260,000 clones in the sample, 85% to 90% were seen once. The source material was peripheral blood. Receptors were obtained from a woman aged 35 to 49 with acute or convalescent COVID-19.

CDR3: CASSLLDWDGYTF. CDR3 sequence (DNA): TGTGCCAGCAGCTTATTGGACTGGGATGGCTACACCTTC. The chain has TRBV11-2 and TRBJ1-2; D call uncertain. V was clipped by 2 bases and J by 6 bases, with 10 bases between them. The CDR3 extends over 13 amino acids. Germline V gives CDR1 SGHAT, CDR2 FQNNGV.

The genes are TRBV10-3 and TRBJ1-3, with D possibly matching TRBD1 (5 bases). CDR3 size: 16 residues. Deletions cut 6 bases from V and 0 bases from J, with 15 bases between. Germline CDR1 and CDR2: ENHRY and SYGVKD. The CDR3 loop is CAIRAGRLNSGNTIYF. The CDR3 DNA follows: TGTGCCATCAGAGCGGGACGGCTAAACTCTGGAAACACCATATATTTT.

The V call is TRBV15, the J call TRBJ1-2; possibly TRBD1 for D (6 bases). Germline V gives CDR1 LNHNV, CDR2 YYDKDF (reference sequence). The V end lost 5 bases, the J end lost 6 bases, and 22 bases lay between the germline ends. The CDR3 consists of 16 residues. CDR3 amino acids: CATSPQTWTEYNGYTF. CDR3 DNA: TGTGCCACCAGCCCTCAGACCTGGACAGAGTACAATGGCTACACCTTC. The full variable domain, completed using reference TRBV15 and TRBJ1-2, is DAMVIQNPRYQVTQFGKPVTLSCSQTLNHNVMYWYQQKSSQAPKLLFHYYDKDFNNEADTPDNFQSRRPNTSFCFLDIRSPGLGDTAMYLCATSPQTWTEYNGYTFGSGTRLTVV.

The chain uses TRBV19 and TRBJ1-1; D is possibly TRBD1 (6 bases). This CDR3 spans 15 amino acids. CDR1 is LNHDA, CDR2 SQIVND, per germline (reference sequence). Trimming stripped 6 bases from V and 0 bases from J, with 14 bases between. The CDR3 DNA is TGTGCCAGTAGCCCAGGGGTCCGTATGAACACTGAAGCTTTCTTT. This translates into CASSPGVRMNTEAFF.

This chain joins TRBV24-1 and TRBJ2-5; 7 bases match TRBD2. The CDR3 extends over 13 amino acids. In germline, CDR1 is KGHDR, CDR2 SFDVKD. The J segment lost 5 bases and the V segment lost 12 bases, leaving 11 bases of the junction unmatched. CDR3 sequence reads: CAAPPREGETQYF. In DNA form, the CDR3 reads TGTGCCGCCCCGCCGAGGGAGGGGGAGACCCAGTACTTC.

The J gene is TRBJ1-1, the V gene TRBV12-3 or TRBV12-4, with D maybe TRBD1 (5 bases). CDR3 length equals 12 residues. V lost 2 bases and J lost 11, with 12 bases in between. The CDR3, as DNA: TGTGCCAGCAGTTTATTGTGGGGGGAGGCTTTCTTT. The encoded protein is CASSLLWGEAFF.

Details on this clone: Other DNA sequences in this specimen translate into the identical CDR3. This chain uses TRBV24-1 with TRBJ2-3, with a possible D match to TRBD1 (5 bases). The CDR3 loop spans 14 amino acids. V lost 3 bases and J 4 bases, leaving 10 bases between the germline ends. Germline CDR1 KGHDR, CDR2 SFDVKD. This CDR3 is CATSDPAGPDTQYF. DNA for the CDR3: TGTGCCACCAGTGATCCCGCAGGGCCAGATACGCAGTATTTT.

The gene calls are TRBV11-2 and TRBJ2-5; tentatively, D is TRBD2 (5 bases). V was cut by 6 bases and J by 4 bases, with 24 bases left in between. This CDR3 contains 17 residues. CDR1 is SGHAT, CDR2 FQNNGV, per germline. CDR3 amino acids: CASSPGRESGDGETQYF. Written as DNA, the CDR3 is TGTGCCAGCAGTCCCGGAAGGGAAAGCGGAGATGGAGAGACCCAGTACTTC.

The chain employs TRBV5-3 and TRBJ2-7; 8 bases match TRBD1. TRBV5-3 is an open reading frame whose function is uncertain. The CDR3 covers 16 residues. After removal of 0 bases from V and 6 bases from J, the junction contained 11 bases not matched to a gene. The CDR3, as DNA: TGTGCCAGAAGCTTGGTAGCGGCGGGACAGGAAGGCGAGCAGTACGTC. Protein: CARSLVAAGQEGEQYV.